This TCR beta chain appears in the sequencing data of a study of Graves' ophthalmopathy and Graves' hyperthyroidism. The sample holds many counts of this clonotype. As the template, RNA transcripts were used to amplify TCR beta CDR3 regions. Following a first-round RT-PCR that used HTBI primers, a second-round multiplex PCR was carried out. MiXCR, run by TCRdb on the multiplex PCR reads, gives a single entry per CDR3 protein. The data show roughly 610,000 distinct CDR3 sequences, 20% to 25% seen once. The source material was peripheral blood. The clonotype was recovered from a woman aged 18-30 years with stable Graves' hyperthyroidism. Some clones in this sample may be carry-over from other donors' samples.

The CDR3 reads CASSSPGQQETQYF. CDR3 DNA: TGTGCCAGCAGCTCGCCGGGACAGCAAGAGACCCAGTACTTC. The rearrangement joins TRBV7-9 to TRBJ2-5, with 7 bases fitting TRBD1. The CDR3 spans 14 residues. V gave up 4 bases and J gave up 2 bases; unmatched junction bases: 4. CDR1 is SEHNR and CDR2 is FQNEAQ in the germline V gene (reference sequence). Full variable domain (rest looked up from reference TRBV7-9 and TRBJ2-5): DTGVSQNPRHKITKRGQNVTFRCDPISEHNRLYWYRQTLGQGPEFLTYFQNEAQLEKSRLLSDRFSAERPKGSFSTLEIQRTEQGDSAMYLCASSSPGQQETQYFGPGTRLLVL.